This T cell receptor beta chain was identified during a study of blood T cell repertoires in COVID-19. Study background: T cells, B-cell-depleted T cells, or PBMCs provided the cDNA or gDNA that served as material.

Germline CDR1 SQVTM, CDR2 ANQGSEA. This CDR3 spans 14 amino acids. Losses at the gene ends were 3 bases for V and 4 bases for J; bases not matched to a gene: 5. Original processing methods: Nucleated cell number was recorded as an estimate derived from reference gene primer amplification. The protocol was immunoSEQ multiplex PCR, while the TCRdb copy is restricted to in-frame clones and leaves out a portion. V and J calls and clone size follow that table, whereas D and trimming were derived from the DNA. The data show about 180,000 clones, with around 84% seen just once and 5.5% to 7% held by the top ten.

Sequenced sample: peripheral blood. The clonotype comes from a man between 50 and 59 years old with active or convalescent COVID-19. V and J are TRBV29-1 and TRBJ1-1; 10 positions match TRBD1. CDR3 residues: CSVDGTGARTEAFF. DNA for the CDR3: TGCAGCGTTGATGGGACAGGGGCGCGCACTGAAGCTTTCTTT.